This TCR beta chain stems from a study of blood T cell repertoires in COVID-19. Study at large: Donors in the United States, Italy and Spain gave samples during acute or convalescent COVID-19.

The length of the CDR3 is 15 residues. The V gene's germline CDR1 is LGHDT and CDR2 YNNKEL (reference sequence). V shed 4 bases and J 2 bases; nucleotides not matched to a gene: 3. In this sample, this clone turned up a few times. Original processing notes: Estimated nucleated cell counts came from reference gene primer amplification. Assay used: immunoSEQ multiplex PCR; TCRdb lists only in-frame clones, some missing. The V and J calls and clone size are taken from that table; D and trimming were inferred from the DNA. The sample shows some 320,000 clones, around 87% of them seen only once. Assignment of participants to cohorts was predicated upon participant-reported clinical history. Recovered Cohort 3 donors showed two negative PCRs, clearance, or symptom resolution.

The rearrangement joins TRBV3-1 (or the pseudogene TRBV3-2) to TRBJ2-5; 11 bases fit TRBD2. The sequencing sample was made of PBMCs or T cells enriched from blood (not recorded which). The TCR sequence derives from a woman aged 25 to 39 who had recovered from COVID-19. The CDR3 spells CASSRLAGGQETQYF. CDR3 sequence (DNA): TGTGCCAGCAGCCGTTTAGCGGGGGGGCAAGAGACCCAGTACTTC.